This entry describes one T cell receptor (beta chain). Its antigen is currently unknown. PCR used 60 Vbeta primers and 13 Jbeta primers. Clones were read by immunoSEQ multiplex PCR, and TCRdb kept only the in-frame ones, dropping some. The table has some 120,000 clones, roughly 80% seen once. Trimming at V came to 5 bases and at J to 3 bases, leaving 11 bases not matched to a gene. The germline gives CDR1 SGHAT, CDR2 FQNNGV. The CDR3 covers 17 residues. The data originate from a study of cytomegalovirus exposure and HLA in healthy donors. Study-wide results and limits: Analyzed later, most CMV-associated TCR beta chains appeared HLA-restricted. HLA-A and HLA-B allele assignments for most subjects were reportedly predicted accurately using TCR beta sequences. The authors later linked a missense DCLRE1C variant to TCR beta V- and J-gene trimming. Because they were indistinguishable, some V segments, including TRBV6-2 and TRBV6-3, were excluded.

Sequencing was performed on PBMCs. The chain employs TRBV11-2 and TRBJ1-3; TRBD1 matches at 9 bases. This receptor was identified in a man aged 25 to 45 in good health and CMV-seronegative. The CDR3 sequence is CASSRTPGQGFGNTIYF. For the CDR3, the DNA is TGTGCCAGCAGCCGTACCCCGGGACAGGGCTTTGGAAACACCATATATTTT.